These 26 T cell receptor beta chains share one sample of origin, sequenced in a study of blood T cell repertoires in COVID-19. Clones were read by immunoSEQ multiplex PCR, and TCRdb kept only the in-frame ones, dropping some. The table lists 130,000 to 150,000 clones, about 82% of them singletons. Specimen: peripheral blood. The receptors come from a woman in her forties with active or convalescent COVID-19.

The gene calls are TRBV5-1 and TRBJ1-1; D remains unclear. CDR3 length: 13 residues. The germline V gene encodes CDR1 SGHRS and CDR2 YFSETQ. Trimming left V 7 bases short and J 1 base short, with 11 bases between. CDR3 loop: CASSRRGNTEAFF. The CDR3 nucleotides are TGCGCCAGCTCCCGTCGGGGGAACACTGAAGCTTTCTTT.

The chain couples TRBV3-1 (or the pseudogene TRBV3-2) to TRBJ2-1; 13 bases are a match to TRBD2. V lost 4 bases to trimming and J lost 0 bases; unmatched junction nucleotides: 3. Germline CDR1 reads LGHDT; CDR2 reads YNNKEL (reference sequence). The CDR3 spans 17 residues. The CDR3 region has the DNA TGTGCCAGCAGCCTCAGGACTAGCGGGAGCTCCTACAATGAGCAGTTCTTC. This translates into CASSLRTSGSSYNEQFF.

This chain joins TRBV19 and TRBJ1-1; D may be TRBD1 (5 bases). V dropped 6 bases and J dropped 5 bases, with 16 bases sitting between them. Germline V gives CDR1 LNHDA, CDR2 SQIVND (reference sequence). This CDR3 has 14 residues. CDR3 amino acids: CASRGTGGRTEAFF. The CDR3 DNA reads as TGTGCCAGTAGGGGGACCGGGGGGAGGACTGAAGCTTTCTTT.

V and J are TRBV6-5 and TRBJ1-4; the D gene is possibly TRBD1 (6 bases). V was trimmed by 0 bases and J by 8 bases, leaving 10 bases between them. CDR1 MNHEY and CDR2 SVGAGI come from the germline V gene. The CDR3 is 14 residues long. This CDR3 is CASSYSAQGEKLFF. Here the CDR3 DNA reads TGTGCCAGCAGTTACTCGGCCCAGGGGGAAAAACTGTTTTTT.

CDR3 in amino acids: CASTQSGTDTQYF. The CDR3, as DNA: TGTGCCAGCACCCAGTCCGGCACAGATACGCAGTATTTT. This chain links TRBV7-9 with TRBJ2-3; D is undetermined. V dropped 7 bases and J dropped 1 base, with 9 bases sitting between them. CDR1 is SEHNR, CDR2 FQNEAQ, per germline (reference sequence). This CDR3 is 13 amino acids long.

This chain connects TRBV28 to TRBJ1-2, with 9 bases aligning to TRBD1. J lost 4 bases, V lost 6 bases, and 3 bases had no gene match. CDR1 and CDR2 from the germline V gene are MDHEN and SYDVKM. This CDR3 comprises 13 residues. The CDR3 region is CASSPDRGYGYTF. The CDR3 DNA sequence: TGTGCCAGCAGCCCGGACAGGGGCTATGGCTACACCTTC.

This clone was observed many times. This sequence joins TRBV5-1 and TRBJ2-2; 7 bases fit TRBD1. The junction had 7 bases not matched to a gene; V was cut back by 0 bases and J by 5 bases. The CDR3 runs to 16 residues. Germline V lookup: CDR1 SGHRS, CDR2 YFSETQ. CDR3 in amino acids: CASSLGTGQKTGELFF. For the CDR3, the DNA is TGCGCCAGCAGCTTGGGGACAGGCCAGAAGACCGGGGAGCTGTTTTTT.

The chain recombines TRBV6-6 with TRBJ1-5, with no clear D. The CDR3 totals 15 residues. The V gene lost 4 bases and the J gene lost 0 bases, with 10 bases spanning the gap. Germline V gives CDR1 MNHNY, CDR2 SVGAGI (reference sequence). CDR3: CASSSGDNSNQPQHF. CDR3 in DNA: TGTGCCAGCAGTTCCGGAGATAATAGCAATCAGCCCCAGCATTTT.

V and J are TRBV28 and TRBJ2-3; 14 bases line up with TRBD2. V lost 3 bases to trimming and J lost 2 bases; unmatched junction nucleotides: 4. The CDR3 sequence is 17 residues long. Germline V gives CDR1 MDHEN, CDR2 SYDVKM. CDR3 DNA sequence: TGTGCCAGCAGTTTCCCGGGACTAGCGGGGGACACAGATACGCAGTATTTT. This sequence encodes CASSFPGLAGDTDTQYF.

This rearrangement joins TRBV18 to TRBJ1-2; 7 nucleotides agree with TRBD1. Germline CDR1 and CDR2: KGHSH and LQKENI. The V and J ends lost 4 bases and 4 bases, in that order; junction bases with no gene match: 6. This CDR3 is built from 14 residues. This chain's CDR3 is CASSLGQDAYGYTF. The CDR3 DNA sequence: TGTGCCAGCTCACTCGGACAGGATGCCTATGGCTACACCTTC.

The chain recombines TRBV6-5 with TRBJ2-7, with D possibly TRBD1 on 5 matching bases. The CDR3 runs to 13 residues. Germline CDR1 is MNHEY and CDR2 is SVGAGI. Trimming removed 6 bases at V and 1 base at J, with 10 bases between. In DNA form, the CDR3 reads TGTGCCAGCAGCCATAGGGGATCCTACGAGCAGTACTTC. Residues: CASSHRGSYEQYF.

The V call is TRBV28, the J call TRBJ1-6; the match to TRBD1 covers 9 bases. Germline V gene lookup returns CDR1 MDHEN and CDR2 SYDVKM. This CDR3 has 15 residues. V trimming: 6 bases; J trimming: 7 bases; junction bases outside the gene matches: 7. The CDR3 loop is CASSPGTGSNSPLHF. DNA for the CDR3: TGTGCCAGCAGCCCCGGGACAGGGTCAAATTCACCCCTCCACTTT.

This rearrangement joins TRBV6-5 to TRBJ2-2, with a possible D match to TRBD1 (5 bases). CDR3 length equals 12 residues. The germline CDR1 and CDR2 sequences are MNHEY and SVGAGI. The germline V and J ends were trimmed by 6 bases and 7 bases, with 9 bases remaining between them. The CDR3 DNA reads as TGTGCCAGCAGAACCAGGGTCGGGGAGCTGTTTTTT. It translates to CASRTRVGELFF.

The chain combines TRBV19 with TRBJ1-4; 10 bases are shared with TRBD1. Germline CDR1 LNHDA, CDR2 SQIVND (reference sequence). With 5 bases clipped from V and 7 bases from J, the junction kept 7 bases outside the gene matches. The CDR3 extends over 15 amino acids. CDR3 nucleotides: TGTGCCAGTAGTCCGGGACAGGGGAATGGTGAAAAACTGTTTTTT. This translates into CASSPGQGNGEKLFF. Supplemented by reference TRBV19 and TRBJ1-4, the full variable domain reads DGGITQSPKYLFRKEGQNVTLSCEQNLNHDAMYWYRQDPGQGLRLIYYSQIVNDFQKGDIAEGYSVSREKKESFPLTVTSAQKNPTAFYLCASSPGQGNGEKLFFGSGTQLSVL.

The CDR3 sequence is CATLKGEFCYGYTF. CDR3 bases: TGCGCCACCCTGAAGGGGGAATTTTGCTATGGCTACACCTTC. J is TRBJ1-2 and V is TRBV10-1; a possible D gene is TRBD1 (6 bases). Germline V gene lookup returns CDR1 WNHNN and CDR2 SYGVQD (reference sequence). The CDR3 runs 14 residues. V shed 10 bases and J shed 4 bases, with 19 bases lying between them.

On this clone itself: Other nucleotide sequences in the sample specify the same CDR3. The gene calls are TRBV5-1 and TRBJ2-7; 9 bases line up with TRBD2. Germline V gene sequence: CDR1 SGHRS, CDR2 YFSETQ. This CDR3 is built from 14 residues. Trimming removed 1 base from V and 1 base from J; junction bases left unmatched: 0. The CDR3 DNA is TGCGCCAGCAGCTTGACTAGCGGGTCCTACGAGCAGTACTTC. As protein: CASSLTSGSYEQYF.

The genes are TRBV5-4 and TRBJ2-6; D gene ambiguous. The CDR3 contains 15 residues. V lost 0 bases to trimming and J lost 4 bases, with 8 bases between them. Germline V gene data show CDR1 as SGHNT and CDR2 as YYREEE (reference sequence). The CDR3 loop reads CASSLESAGANVLTF. In DNA form, the CDR3 reads TGTGCCAGCAGCTTGGAAAGCGCGGGGGCCAACGTCCTGACTTTC. The full variable domain, its missing parts supplied by reference TRBV5-4 and TRBJ2-6, is ETGVTQSPTHLIKTRGQQVTLRCSSQSGHNTVSWYQQALGQGPQFIFQYYREEENGRGNFPPRFSGLQFPNYSSELNVNALELDDSALYLCASSLESAGANVLTFGAGSRLTVL.

This sequence joins TRBV4-1 and TRBJ1-1, with 10 bases that match TRBD1. The V gene's germline CDR1 is MGHRA and CDR2 YSYEKL. CDR3 length equals 14 residues. Trimming took 1 base from V and 6 from J; bases not matched to a gene: 2. The CDR3 DNA sequence: TGCGCCAGCAGCCAAGGACAGGGGGCCCCTGAAGCTTTCTTT. Translating it yields CASSQGQGAPEAFF.

This chain joins TRBV28 and TRBJ2-7; 7 nucleotides align to TRBD1. Looked up from germline, CDR1 is MDHEN and CDR2 is SYDVKM. The CDR3 loop spans 14 amino acids. After removal of 6 bases from V and 0 bases from J, the junction contained 5 bases not matched to a gene. The chain's CDR3 is CASREQGSSYEQYF. DNA of the CDR3: TGTGCCAGCAGGGAACAGGGGAGCTCCTACGAGCAGTACTTC.

The chain uses TRBV15 and TRBJ2-3; the match to TRBD2 covers 11 bases. The CDR3 is 15 residues long. V lost 5 bases, J lost 2 bases, and 3 bases stayed unmatched. Germline V gene data show CDR1 as LNHNV and CDR2 as YYDKDF (reference sequence). The DNA for the CDR3 is TGTGCCACCAGCCAACTAGCGGGAGCCACAGATACGCAGTATTTT. This translates into CATSQLAGATDTQYF.

This clone has a count of ten or more. V gene TRBV11-2 combines with J gene TRBJ2-7, with a possible D match to TRBD1 (6 bases). Germline V CDR1 and CDR2: SGHAT, FQNNGV. V dropped 2 bases and J dropped 3 bases, with 11 bases sitting between them. CDR3 length equals 14 residues. The CDR3 DNA follows: TGTGCCAGCAGCTTATCCCAGGGGCTCTACGAGCAGTACTTC. Protein sequence: CASSLSQGLYEQYF.

This sequence joins TRBV28 and TRBJ2-5; D is uncertain. Germline CDR1 and CDR2: MDHEN and SYDVKM. The germline V and J ends were trimmed by 6 bases and 5 bases, with 16 bases remaining between them. The CDR3 loop spans 14 amino acids. The CDR3: CASSRVEVRETQYF. In nucleotides, the CDR3 is TGTGCCAGCAGCCGGGTAGAGGTACGGGAGACCCAGTACTTC.

Points on this clone: The sample holds other DNA sequences that translate to the same CDR3. The rearrangement links TRBV5-6 to TRBJ2-1, with D hard to call. The germline CDR1 and CDR2 sequences are SGHDT and YYEEEE. V lost 0 bases to trimming and J lost 7 bases, with 11 bases between them. The length of the CDR3 is 14 residues. The CDR3 loop reads CASSLGGWRNEQFF. CDR3 in DNA: TGTGCCAGCAGCTTGGGCGGATGGAGAAATGAGCAGTTCTTC.

The chain uses TRBV4-1 and TRBJ1-5, with a tentative D call TRBD1 (5 bases). This CDR3 comprises 15 residues. Trimming left V 0 bases short and J 2 bases short, with 8 bases between. CDR1 MGHRA and CDR2 YSYEKL come from the germline V gene. The CDR3 nucleotides read TGCGCCAGCAGCCAAGATCAGGGTGGCAATCAGCCCCAGCATTTT. Protein: CASSQDQGGNQPQHF.

A few counts support this clone. V gene TRBV5-5 combines with J gene TRBJ2-4, with D tentatively TRBD1 (6 bases). There are 13 residues in the CDR3. Germline assignment: CDR1 SGHKS and CDR2 YYEKEE (reference sequence). Trimming pared 0 bases from V and 9 bases from J, leaving 10 bases between. This CDR3 is CASSLATGLIQYF. For the CDR3, the DNA is TGTGCCAGCAGCTTGGCAACAGGGCTCATTCAGTACTTC. The complete variable domain, with remaining parts taken from reference TRBV5-5 and TRBJ2-4, reads DAGVTQSPTHLIKTRGQQVTLRCSPISGHKSVSWYQQVLGQGPQFIFQYYEKEERGRGNFPDRFSARQFPNYSSELNVNALLLGDSALYLCASSLATGLIQYFGAGTRLSVL.

The chain has TRBV2 and TRBJ2-7; the D gene is possibly TRBD1 (5 bases). The germline V gene encodes CDR1 SNHLY and CDR2 FYNNEI. The CDR3 contains 13 residues. The V end was cut by 6 bases, the J end by 2 bases, with 11 bases between. CDR3 in DNA: TGTGCCAGCAGGACAGCGAAAACCTACGAGCAGTACTTC. This translates into CASRTAKTYEQYF.